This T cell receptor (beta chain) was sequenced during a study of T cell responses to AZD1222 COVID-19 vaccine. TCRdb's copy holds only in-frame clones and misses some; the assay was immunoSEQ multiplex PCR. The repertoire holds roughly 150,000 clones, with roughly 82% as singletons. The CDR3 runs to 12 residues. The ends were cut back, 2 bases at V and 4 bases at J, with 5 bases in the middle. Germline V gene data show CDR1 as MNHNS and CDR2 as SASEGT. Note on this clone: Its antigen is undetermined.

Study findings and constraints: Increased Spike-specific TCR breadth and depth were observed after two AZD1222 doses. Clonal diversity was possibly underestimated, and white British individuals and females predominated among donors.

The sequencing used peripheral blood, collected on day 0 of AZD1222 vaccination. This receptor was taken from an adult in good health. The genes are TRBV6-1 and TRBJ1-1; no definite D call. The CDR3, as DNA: TGTGCCAGCAGTGAACAGTTCACTGAAGCTTTCTTT. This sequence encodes CASSEQFTEAFF.